One sample yielded the 17 T cell receptor beta chains listed below, sequenced in a study. TCRdb ran MiXCR on the 5' RACE reads and lists one entry per CDR3 protein. The top ten hold more than 15% of the sample, which has 100 or so distinct CDR3 sequences, about 95% seen once. The sequenced material came from naive CD4+ T cells sorted from a lymph node. Stated subset: naive CD4+ T cells, CD4+CD45RA+CD25-. The source of these receptors is a female donor with breast cancer.

As for this clonotype: Because this beta chain is a stray read in a library intended to capture alpha chains, its abundance should not be given much weight. The chain carries TRBV6-1 and TRBJ2-6, with no clear D. Deletions cut 6 bases from V and 0 bases from J, with 9 bases between. The CDR3 is made up of 15 amino acids. The germline V gene has CDR1 MNHNS and CDR2 SASEGT. The CDR3, as DNA: TGTGCCAGCAGATCGGAGCGCTCTGGGGCCAACGTCCTGACTTTC. Residues: CASRSERSGANVLTF.

Concerning this clonotype itself: This beta chain lies outside the target of a library built for alpha chains; its clone size means little. J is TRBJ2-3 and V is TRBV10-2, with D unclear. The DNA end lines up better with TRBJ1-4; the J call may be wrong. The CDR3 contains 15 residues. Germline assignment: CDR1 WSHSY and CDR2 SAAADI. Here the CDR3 reads CASVGFPPTNEKLFF. The CDR3 bases are TGCGCCAGCGTCGGTTTTCCACCAACTAATGAAAAACTGTTTTTT.

Note on this clonotype: The junction departs from the called germline gene at one end, perhaps through a read error. Because this beta chain is a stray read in a library intended to capture alpha chains, its abundance should not be given much weight. The V and J genes are TRBV7-7 and TRBJ2-5, with D perhaps matching TRBD1 or TRBD2 (5 bases each). Germline V gene lookup returns CDR1 SSHAT and CDR2 FNYEAQ (reference sequence). The CDR3 is 13 amino acids. The CDR3 spells CASSSGPDETQYF. CDR3 bases: TGTGCTAGCAGCTCGGGACCCGATGAGACCCAGTACTTC.

Details on this clonotype: This beta chain represents an off-target read in a library built for alpha chains; its size is of limited meaning. The chain links TRBV4-2 to TRBJ1-5; D is undetermined. Germline CDR1 reads LGHNA; CDR2 reads YNFKEQ. Trimming took 1 base from V and 0 from J, leaving 13 bases between them. The CDR3 contains 17 residues. The CDR3, as DNA: TGTGCCAGCAGCCAAGCTGTCCATTCCGCTAGCAATCAGCCCCAGCATTTT. This encodes CASSQAVHSASNQPQHF.

Details on this clonotype: Because the library targeted alpha chains, this beta chain is an off-target read whose size means little. The V call is TRBV6-4, the J call TRBJ2-2; unclear D gene. The CDR3 consists of 13 residues. With 6 bases removed from V and 7 bases from J, the gap between germline ends came to 12 bases. The V gene's germline CDR1 is MRHNA and CDR2 SNTAGT. The CDR3: CASSMVPHGELFF. CDR3 nucleotide sequence: TGTGCCAGCAGCATGGTCCCTCACGGGGAGCTGTTTTTT.

On this clonotype: A library prepared for alpha chains yielded this beta chain as an off-target read; its size is of little meaning. The rearrangement links TRBV12-3 or TRBV12-4 to TRBJ2-7; 9 bases fit TRBD2. This CDR3 has 18 amino acids. The V and J ends lost 5 bases and 3 bases, in that order; junction bases with no gene match: 17. CDR3 loop: CASSPPFAGGPKFYEQYF. Here the CDR3 DNA reads TGTGCCAGCAGTCCACCTTTTGCGGGAGGGCCTAAATTCTACGAGCAGTACTTC.

As regards this clonotype: This beta chain is off target for a library built for alpha chains, so its abundance means little. This sequence joins TRBV4-1 and TRBJ1-1; D uncertain. Germline CDR1 MGHRA, CDR2 YSYEKL. The CDR3 runs 12 residues. Trimming cost V 1 base and J 4 bases, with 4 bases left between them. CDR3 protein: CASSQGFTEAFF. The CDR3 DNA reads as TGCGCCAGCAGCCAAGGATTCACTGAAGCTTTCTTT.

This clonotype appeared a single time. This beta chain is a stray sequence in a library constructed for alpha chains; its clone size is not meaningful. The chain recombines TRBV12-3 or TRBV12-4 with TRBJ2-1; TRBD2 matches 15 bases. V lost 8 bases, J lost 6 bases, and 5 bases stayed unmatched. The CDR3 runs to 15 residues. CDR3 DNA sequence: TGTGCCAGCGGAAGGGGACTAGCGGGAGGCAATGAGCAGTTCTTC. This gives the protein CASGRGLAGGNEQFF.

Comments on this clonotype: Within a library made for alpha chains, this beta chain is off target, and its count is uninformative. V is TRBV29-1 and J is TRBJ2-7; TRBD1 matches at 8 bases. From germline, CDR1 is SQVTM and CDR2 ANQGSEA. V lost 5 bases to trimming and J lost 5 bases; unmatched junction nucleotides: 8. The CDR3 length is 13 residues. CDR3 loop: CSVSRTGMDEQYF. The CDR3 DNA is TGCAGCGTTTCCCGGACAGGGATGGACGAGCAGTACTTC.

Details on this clonotype: The junction and the germline gene differ at one end; a read error may be behind it. This beta chain is an unintended read in a library built for alpha chains; its size means little. The chain combines TRBV11-2 with TRBJ1-1; D not resolved. Germline V lookup: CDR1 SGHAT, CDR2 FQNNGV. The CDR3 spans 15 residues. Here the CDR3 DNA reads TGTGCCAGCAGCTTATCCCTTTTAGTGAACACTGAAGCTTTCTTC. Its translation is CASSLSLLVNTEAFF.

A note on this clonotype: For a library built for alpha chains, this beta chain is a stray read; little rests on its size. The J gene is TRBJ1-2, the V gene TRBV12-3 or TRBV12-4; tentative D call: TRBD1 (6 bases). The CDR3 sequence is 14 residues long. The germline V and J ends were trimmed by 8 bases and 7 bases, with 20 bases remaining between them. DNA of the CDR3: TGTGCCAGCGGAGACGGGGGACAAGTTCTTGGCTACACCTTC. The encoded protein is CASGDGGQVLGYTF.

As for this clonotype: A library prepared for alpha chains yielded this beta chain as an off-target read; its size is of little meaning. CDR3 sequence reads: CASSYYGTSGATDTQYF. The CDR3, as DNA: TGTGCCAGCAGTTACTATGGGACTAGCGGGGCCACAGATACGCAGTATTTT. V is TRBV6-5 and J is TRBJ2-3, with TRBD2 identical over 13 bases. Germline-derived CDR1 and CDR2 are MNHEY and SVGAGI. This CDR3 has 17 amino acids. After removal of 1 base from V and 2 bases from J, the junction contained 3 bases not matched to a gene.

This clonotype was found once. Within a library made for alpha chains, this beta chain is off target, and its count is uninformative. The CDR3 is CASRSRTGISYNSPLHF. The CDR3 nucleotides are TGTGCAAGTCGCTCCAGGACAGGGATTTCCTATAATTCACCCCTCCACTTT. This sequence joins TRBV12-2 and TRBJ1-6; the D segment call TRBD1 is taken from the table without a DNA check. TRBV12-2 is marked as a pseudogene. The CDR3 covers 17 residues.

Worth noting for this clonotype: The library was designed around alpha chains, so this beta chain is a stray read whose abundance carries little weight. The chain recombines TRBV20-1 with TRBJ1-2; no clear D gene. Germline assignment: CDR1 DFQATT and CDR2 SNEGSKA (reference sequence). V was pared by 5 bases and J by 4 bases, with 8 bases between. CDR3 length: 11 amino acids. The CDR3 nucleotides are TGCAGTGCTCCAAGGACCTATGGCTACACCTTC. It yields the protein CSAPRTYGYTF.

This clonotype was counted once. This beta chain is off target for a library built for alpha chains, so its abundance means little. CDR3 sequence reads: CASSPTRGSTDTQYF. The CDR3, as DNA: TGTGCCAGCAGCCCAACTAGAGGTAGCACAGATACGCAGTATTTT. The rearrangement links TRBV9 to TRBJ2-3, with TRBD2 as a possible D gene (5 bases). Germline CDR1 reads SGDLS; CDR2 reads YYNGEE. The CDR3 extends over 15 amino acids. With 4 bases removed from V and 0 bases from J, the gap between germline ends came to 12 bases. Full variable domain (rest looked up from reference TRBV9 and TRBJ2-3): DSGVTQTPKHLITATGQRVTLRCSPRSGDLSVYWYQQSLDQGLQFLIQYYNGEERAKGNILERFSAQQFPDLHSELNLSSLELGDSALYFCASSPTRGSTDTQYFGPGTRLTVL.

As regards this clonotype: This beta chain was picked up by a library intended for alpha chains and is off target, so its count carries little meaning. The genes are TRBV12-3 or TRBV12-4 and TRBJ1-2; weak D call: TRBD1 (5 bases). The ends were cut back, 3 bases at V and 10 bases at J, with 12 bases in the middle. The CDR3 length is 12 residues. The CDR3 nucleotides read TGTGCCAGCAGTTTGGAGGGGCAAGTCTACACCTTC. It codes for CASSLEGQVYTF.

Note on this clonotype: For a library built for alpha chains, this beta chain is a stray read; little rests on its size. The rearrangement links TRBV5-6 to TRBJ2-4; no reliable D call. Germline V gene sequence: CDR1 SGHDT, CDR2 YYEEEE. This CDR3 spans 15 amino acids. The V gene lost 4 bases and the J gene lost 0 bases, with 11 bases spanning the gap. The DNA for the CDR3 is TGTGCCAGCAGCCCCTGGCAGGTAGCCAAAAACATTCAGTACTTC. Translation gives CASSPWQVAKNIQYF.